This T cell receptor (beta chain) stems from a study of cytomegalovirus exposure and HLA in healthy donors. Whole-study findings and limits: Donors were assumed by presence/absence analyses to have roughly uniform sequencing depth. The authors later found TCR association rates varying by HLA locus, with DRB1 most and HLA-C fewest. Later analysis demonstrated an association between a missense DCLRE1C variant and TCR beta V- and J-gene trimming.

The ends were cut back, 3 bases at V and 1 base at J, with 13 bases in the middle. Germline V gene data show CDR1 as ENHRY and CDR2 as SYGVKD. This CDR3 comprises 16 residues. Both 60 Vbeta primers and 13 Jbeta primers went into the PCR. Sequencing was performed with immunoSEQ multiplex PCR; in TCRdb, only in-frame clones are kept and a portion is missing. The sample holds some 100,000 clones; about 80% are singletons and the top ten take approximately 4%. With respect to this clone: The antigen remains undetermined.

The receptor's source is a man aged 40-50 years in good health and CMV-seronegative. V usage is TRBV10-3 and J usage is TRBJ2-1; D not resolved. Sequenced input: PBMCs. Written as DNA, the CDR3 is TGTGCCATCAGTGACCCGCTGTTCGGGTCCTACAATGAGCAGTTCTTC. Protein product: CAISDPLFGSYNEQFF.